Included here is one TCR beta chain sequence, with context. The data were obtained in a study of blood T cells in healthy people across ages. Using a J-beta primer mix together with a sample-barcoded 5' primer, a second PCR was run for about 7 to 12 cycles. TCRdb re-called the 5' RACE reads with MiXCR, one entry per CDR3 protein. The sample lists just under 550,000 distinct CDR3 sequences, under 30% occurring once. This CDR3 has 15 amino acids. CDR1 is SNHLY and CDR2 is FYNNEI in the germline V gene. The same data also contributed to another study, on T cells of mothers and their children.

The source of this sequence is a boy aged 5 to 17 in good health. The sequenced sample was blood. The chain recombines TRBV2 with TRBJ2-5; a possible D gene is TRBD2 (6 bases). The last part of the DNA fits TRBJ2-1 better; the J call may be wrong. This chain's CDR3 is CASSDWAGFIYEQFF. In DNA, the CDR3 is TGTGCCAGCAGTGACTGGGCGGGATTTATATATGAGCAGTTCTTC.